This TCR beta chain was profiled in a study of T cell responses to AZD1222 COVID-19 vaccine. The CDR3 sequence is 17 residues long. The germline gives CDR1 MDHEN, CDR2 SYDVKM. V shed 1 base and J shed 1 base, with 15 bases lying between them. Measured with immunoSEQ multiplex PCR; TCRdb has only the in-frame clones, and not every one. The table lists some 130,000 clones, roughly 87% of them singletons. Study results and caveats: There were mostly white British donors and more females than males, and clonal diversity was possibly underestimated. Dominant CD4 TCR responses targeted spike regions 160-218 and 743-854.

With respect to this clone: No antigen is known for it.

This chain links TRBV28 with TRBJ2-3; either TRBD1 or TRBD2 may fit D (5 bases each). The sample in question was peripheral blood, obtained 28 days after the second AZD1222 dose. The sequence derives from an adult who received the AZD1222 COVID-19 vaccine. The CDR3 DNA follows: TGTGCCAGCAGTTTATATCCATGGGGGTTGGGCACAGATACGCAGTATTTT. This translates into CASSLYPWGLGTDTQYF. Using reference TRBV28 and TRBJ2-3 for the parts outside the CDR3, the full variable domain is DVKVTQSSRYLVKRTGEKVFLECVQDMDHENMFWYRQDPGLGLRLIYFSYDVKMKEKGDIPEGYSVSREKKERFSLILESASTNQTSMYLCASSLYPWGLGTDTQYFGPGTRLTVL.